The T cell receptor (beta chain) described here comes from a study of shared clonotypes between healthy human individuals. For the study at large: Three plates were used per donor for CD4 naive, three for CD4 memory, two for CD8 naive and one for CD8 memory. The study, taken as a whole, reports: Relative to clonotypes present in all four donors, those not shared had lower generation probabilities.

CD45RO-negative, CCR7-positively selected cells formed the naive CD8 fraction, excluding terminally differentiated effector memory CD45RA+ cells. The V gene end was trimmed by 1 base and the J gene end by 8 bases; junction bases not matched to a gene: 5. The CDR3 consists of 15 residues. Germline CDR1 SEHNR, CDR2 FQNEAQ (reference sequence). Original handling: There were no quality scores in the junction-only immunoSEQ sequences, so filtering differed. Data came from immunoSEQ multiplex PCR; TCRdb stores just in-frame clones and leaves some out. The V and J calls and the clone size are those of that table, but D and trimming were determined from the DNA. This table holds more than 2 million clones, about 95% found once. This clone was counted once. Its antigen remains unidentified.

The TCR comes from a young man in good health. V usage is TRBV7-9 and J usage is TRBJ2-1, with 10 positions matching TRBD2. The material sequenced was naive CD8+ T cells sorted from blood. CDR3 in DNA: TGTGCCAGCAGCTTAGTAACTAGCGGGATAGATGAGCAGTTCTTC. Its protein product is CASSLVTSGIDEQFF. Using reference TRBV7-9 and TRBJ2-1 for the parts outside the CDR3, the full variable domain is DTGVSQNPRHKITKRGQNVTFRCDPISEHNRLYWYRQTLGQGPEFLTYFQNEAQLEKSRLLSDRFSAERPKGSFSTLEIQRTEQGDSAMYLCASSLVTSGIDEQFFGPGTRLTVL.